Listed here are 8 T cell receptor beta chains from one sample, sequenced in a study of CD8+CD57+ T cells in acquired aplastic anemia. Before being chosen for sequencing, patients had shown CD8+CD57+ cell expansion by flow cytometry. Genomic DNA was employed as the template in profiling TCR beta VDJ and CDR3. TCRdb fed the reads into MiXCR, producing one record per CDR3 protein. This sample has around 120,000 distinct CDR3 sequences, with about 43% found just once. Sequences were obtained from sorted CD4+, CD8+, or CD8+CD57+ T cells (not recorded which) from PBMCs. Receptors originate from a human donor with aplastic anemia.

The V and J genes are TRBV7-3 and TRBJ2-5, with 7 positions matching TRBD2. V trimming: 5 bases; J trimming: 4 bases; junction bases outside the gene matches: 7. The CDR3 covers 14 residues. Germline V gene sequence: CDR1 SGHTA, CDR2 FQGTGA. CDR3 sequence (DNA): TGTGCCAGCAGCAGAGCGGGGTCGGGAGAGACCCAGTACTTC. It yields the protein CASSRAGSGETQYF.

This chain uses TRBV29-1 with TRBJ2-7; no definite D call. The CDR3 is 11 residues long. The germline gives CDR1 SQVTM, CDR2 ANQGSEA. V was trimmed by 7 bases and J by 3 bases, leaving 10 bases between them. The CDR3: CSGTGGYEQYF. The CDR3 nucleotides are TGCAGCGGCACGGGTGGCTACGAGCAGTACTTC.

This clonotype was seen ten or more times. This sequence joins TRBV12-3 or TRBV12-4 and TRBJ1-2; no clear D gene. Trimming removed 2 bases at V and 5 bases at J, with 6 bases between. The CDR3 spans 12 residues. CDR3 residues: CASSLNKYGYTF. DNA of the CDR3: TGTGCCAGCAGTTTAAACAAATATGGCTACACCTTC.

There are many counts of this clonotype. This chain uses TRBV5-4 with TRBJ2-3; perhaps TRBD1 as D (6 bases). Germline V lookup: CDR1 SGHNT, CDR2 YYREEE (reference sequence). Trimming left V 0 bases short and J 2 bases short, with 10 bases between. CDR3 length: 15 residues. The CDR3 protein is CASSLGQATTDTQYF. Here the CDR3 DNA reads TGTGCCAGCAGCTTGGGACAGGCAACCACAGATACGCAGTATTTT.

At least ten counts were recorded for this clonotype. CDR3 amino acids: CASSILRDGAYEQYF. In nucleotides, the CDR3 is TGTGCCAGTAGTATACTCCGGGACGGAGCCTACGAGCAGTACTTC. The chain couples TRBV19 to TRBJ2-7; D may correspond to TRBD1 or TRBD2 (5 bases each). Germline lookup yields CDR1 LNHDA and CDR2 SQIVND (reference sequence). The CDR3 is 15 amino acids. Trimming took off 2 bases at V and 2 bases at J, with 13 bases between the two ends.

The J gene is TRBJ2-1, the V gene TRBV25-1, with TRBD1 matching 7 bases. This CDR3 has 17 residues. Trimming removed 1 base from V and 4 bases from J; junction bases left unmatched: 10. Germline V lookup: CDR1 MGHDK, CDR2 SYGVNS. CDR3 loop: CASSESLQGPGYNEQFF. As DNA, the CDR3 is TGTGCCAGCAGTGAATCTTTACAGGGGCCCGGTTACAATGAGCAGTTCTTC.

The chain joins TRBV20-1 to TRBJ1-1; D is unclear. Trimming shortened V by 7 bases and J by 4 bases, and 7 bases separated the two germline ends. Germline values: CDR1 DFQATT, CDR2 SNEGSKA (reference sequence). The CDR3 covers 10 residues. This CDR3 reads CSEEGTEAFF. The CDR3 bases are TGCAGTGAAGAGGGCACTGAAGCTTTCTTT.

This clonotype was counted a few times. A single base separates this from a much larger clone, so it may be a read error. The CDR3 does not end in the conserved phenylalanine or tryptophan, so this is likely a read error. The chain recombines TRBV12-5 with TRBJ1-2; TRBD1 is a possible D gene (6 bases). CDR3 size: 15 residues. V was cut by 1 base and J by 1 base, with 10 bases left in between. In germline, CDR1 is LGHNT, CDR2 FRNRAP. The CDR3 bases are TGTGCTAGTGGTTTGGCCCAGGACAGTAACTATGGCTACACCCTC. Translated: CASGLAQDSNYGYTL.